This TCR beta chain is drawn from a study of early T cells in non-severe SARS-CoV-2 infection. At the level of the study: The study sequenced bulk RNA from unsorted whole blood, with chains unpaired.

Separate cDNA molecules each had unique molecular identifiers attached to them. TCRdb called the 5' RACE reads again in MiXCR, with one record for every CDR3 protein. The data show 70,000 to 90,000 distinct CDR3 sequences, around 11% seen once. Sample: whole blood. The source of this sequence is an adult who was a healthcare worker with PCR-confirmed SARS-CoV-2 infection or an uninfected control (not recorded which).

In DNA, the CDR3 is TGTGCCACTCTGAATTTGGGGTGGAATGAGCAGTTCTTC. Amino acids: CATLNLGWNEQFF. The V call is TRBV6-2 or TRBV6-3, the J call TRBJ2-1; D is unresolved. CDR1 is MNHEY, CDR2 SVGEGT, per germline. This CDR3 has 13 amino acids. V was pared by 10 bases and J by 7 bases, with 17 bases between.